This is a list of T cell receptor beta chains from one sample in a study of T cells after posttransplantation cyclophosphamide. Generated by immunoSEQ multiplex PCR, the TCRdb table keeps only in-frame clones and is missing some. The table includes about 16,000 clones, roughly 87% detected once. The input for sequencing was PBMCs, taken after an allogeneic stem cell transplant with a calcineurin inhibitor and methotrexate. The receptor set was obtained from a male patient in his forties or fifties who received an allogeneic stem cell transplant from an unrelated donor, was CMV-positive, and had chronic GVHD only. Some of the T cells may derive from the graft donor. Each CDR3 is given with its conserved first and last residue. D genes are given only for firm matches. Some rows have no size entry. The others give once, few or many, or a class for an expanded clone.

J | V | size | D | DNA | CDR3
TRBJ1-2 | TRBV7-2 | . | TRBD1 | TGTGCCAGCAGCTTAGGCGGGACAGGGAGTCGCTATGGCTACACCTTC | CASSLGGTGSRYGYTF
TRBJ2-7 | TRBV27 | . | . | TGTGCCAGCAGTTTAGGGGAGTCCTACGAGCAGTACTTC | CASSLGESYEQYF
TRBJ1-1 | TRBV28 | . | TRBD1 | TGTGCCAGCAGTTTGGGACAGTTGATAGAGTGGGCTTTCTTT | CASSLGQLIEWAFF
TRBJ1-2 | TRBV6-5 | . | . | TGTGCCAGCAGAGCCAGATATGACATCTTC | CASRARYDIF
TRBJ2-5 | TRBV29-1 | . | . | TGCAGCGTTGTTCGCCAGCGGGCGGGGCAAGAGACCCAGTACTTC | CSVVRQRAGQETQYF
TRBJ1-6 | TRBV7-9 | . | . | TGTGCCAGCAGCTTAGAACGGTATAATTCACCCCTCCACTTT | CASSLERYNSPLHF
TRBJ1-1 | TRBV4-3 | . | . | TGCGCCAGCAGCCCGGGGGGTTACACTGAAGCTTTCTTT | CASSPGGYTEAFF
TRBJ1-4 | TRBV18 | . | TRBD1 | TGTGCCAGCTCACCTCCCGGGACAGTCAATGAAAAACTGTTTTTT | CASSPPGTVNEKLFF
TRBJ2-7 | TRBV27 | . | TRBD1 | TGTGCCAGCAGTTTTGGGGGACAGCAGAACTCCTACGAGCAGTACTTC | CASSFGGQQNSYEQYF
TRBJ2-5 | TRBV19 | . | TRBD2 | TGTGCCAGTAGTCCTAGCGGGAGAAGTGGAGAGACCCAGTACTTC | CASSPSGRSGETQYF
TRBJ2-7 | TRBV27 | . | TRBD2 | TGTGCCAGCAGCCTAGCGGGAGGGAGCTCCTACGAGCAGTACTTC | CASSLAGGSSYEQYF
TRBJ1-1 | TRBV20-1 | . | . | TGCAGTGCCTCAGGGGCCGCTGAAGCTTTCTTT | CSASGAAEAFF
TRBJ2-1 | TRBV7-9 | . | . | TGTGCCAGCAGCTTAGGGGTTGGGCTTTACAATGAGCAGTTCTTC | CASSLGVGLYNEQFF
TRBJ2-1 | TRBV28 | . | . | TGTGCCAGCAGTATCCCTACCGACTCCTACAATGAGCAGTTCTTC | CASSIPTDSYNEQFF
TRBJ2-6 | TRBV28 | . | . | TGTGCCAGCAGTTTATATGCGGGGGCCTTCAGCTCTGGGGCCAACGTCCTGACTTTC | CASSLYAGAFSSGANVLTF
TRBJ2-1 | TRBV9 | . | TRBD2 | TGTGCCAGCAGCGGCGAGCGGGGGGGCCTTGGCAATGAGCAGTTCTTC | CASSGERGGLGNEQFF
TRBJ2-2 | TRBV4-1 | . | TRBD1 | TGCGCCAGCAGCCAAGGGGACAGCAACACCGGGGAGCTGTTTTTT | CASSQGDSNTGELFF
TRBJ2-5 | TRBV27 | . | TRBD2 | TGTGCCAGCAGTTTAGAGGGACTAGCGGGAGCCGAGACCCAGTACTTC | CASSLEGLAGAETQYF
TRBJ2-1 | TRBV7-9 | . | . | TGTGCCAGCAGCTTATTCCCGGGCTACAATGAGCAGTTCTTC | CASSLFPGYNEQFF
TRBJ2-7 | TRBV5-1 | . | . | TGCGCCAGCAGTCTAGGGACTTACACCTACGAGCAGTACTTC | CASSLGTYTYEQYF
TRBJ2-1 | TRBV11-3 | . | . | TGTGCCAGCAGCTTAGTGAGGGCAGGCAATGAGCAGTTCTTC | CASSLVRAGNEQFF
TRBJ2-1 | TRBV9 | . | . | TGTGCCAGCAGCCCAGCGGCGCCGAGCTCCTACAATGAGCAGTTCTTC | CASSPAAPSSYNEQFF
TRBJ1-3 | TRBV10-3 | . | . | TGTGCCATCAGTGGGCCCTCTGGAAACACCATATATTTT | CAISGPSGNTIYF
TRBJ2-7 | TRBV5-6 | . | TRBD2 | TGTGCCAGCAGCTTGGGGCTGGGGAGCGGGACGTCCTACGAGCAGTACTTC | CASSLGLGSGTSYEQYF
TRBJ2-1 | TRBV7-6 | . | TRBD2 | TGTGCCAGCAGCAGAGTCCTAGCGGGAGGGCCGAGGAATGAGCAGTTCTTC | CASSRVLAGGPRNEQFF
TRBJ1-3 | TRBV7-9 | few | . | TGTGCCAGCAGCTTAGCCGGGGTGGACACCATATATTTT | CASSLAGVDTIYF
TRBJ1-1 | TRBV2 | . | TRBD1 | TGTGCCAGCGCTGGACAGGCGAACACTGAAGCTTTCTTT | CASAGQANTEAFF
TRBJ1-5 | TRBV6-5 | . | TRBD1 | TGTGCCAGCAGTTCTGGGACAGGGGGACGCAATCAGCCCCAGCATTTT | CASSSGTGGRNQPQHF
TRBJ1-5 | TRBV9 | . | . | TGTGCCAGCAGCGTAGGAGTCGGGGATCAGCCCCAGCATTTT | CASSVGVGDQPQHF
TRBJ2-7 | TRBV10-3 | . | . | TGTGCCATCAGTATGGACAGTAGGACCTACGAGCAGTACTTC | CAISMDSRTYEQYF
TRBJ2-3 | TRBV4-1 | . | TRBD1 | TGCGCCAGCAGCCAAGAGGACAGGACTACAGATACGCAGTATTTT | CASSQEDRTTDTQYF
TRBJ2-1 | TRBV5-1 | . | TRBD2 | TGCGCCAGCAACGAACTAGCGGGCTCATACAATGAGCAGTTCTTC | CASNELAGSYNEQFF
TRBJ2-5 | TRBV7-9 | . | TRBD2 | TGTGCCAGCAGCGAGGGGACTAGCGGGGACCAAGAGACCCAGTACTTC | CASSEGTSGDQETQYF